The 8 T cell receptor beta chains in this list originate from one sample, sequenced in a study of T cells in localized non-small cell lung cancer. Sequencing was performed with immunoSEQ multiplex PCR; in TCRdb, only in-frame clones are kept and a portion is missing. The sample carries 50,000 to 75,000 clones, approximately 90% recorded once. The sample in question was peripheral blood, obtained before any cancer treatment. The receptor source for this set is a man aged 40 to 70 with stage I squamous cell lung carcinoma.

V and J are TRBV10-1 and TRBJ2-7; 7 nucleotides align to TRBD1. V dropped 4 bases and J dropped 2; count of bases not matched to a gene: 2. CDR3 size: 13 residues. Germline CDR1 WNHNN, CDR2 SYGVQD (reference sequence). CDR3 bases: TGCGCCAGCAGTGCCGGACAGGCCTACGAGCAGTACTTC. Protein product: CASSAGQAYEQYF.

This clone was recorded only once. The rearrangement uses TRBV30 and TRBJ1-3; tentative D call: TRBD1 (5 bases). This CDR3 comprises 15 residues. The V gene lost 6 bases and the J gene lost 0 bases, with 15 bases spanning the gap. Germline-derived CDR1 and CDR2 are GTSNPN and SVGIG (reference sequence). The CDR3 nucleotides read TGTGCCTGTTGGACGACAGAATCCTCTGGAAACACCATATATTTT. This codes for CACWTTESSGNTIYF.

This chain connects TRBV27 to TRBJ2-5, with 9 bases identical to TRBD1. The J segment lost 5 bases and the V segment lost 3 bases, leaving 7 bases of the junction unmatched. The germline gives CDR1 MNHEY, CDR2 SMNVEV (reference sequence). This CDR3 is 15 amino acids long. This chain's CDR3 is CASSLVGTGRETQYF. CDR3 in DNA: TGTGCCAGCAGTTTGGTGGGGACAGGGCGGGAGACCCAGTACTTC.

The chain recombines TRBV6-5 with TRBJ2-5, with TRBD2 identical over 7 bases. Germline assignment: CDR1 MNHEY and CDR2 SVGAGI. The CDR3 contains 13 residues. J was trimmed by 1 base and V by 6 bases; bases with no gene match: 2. CDR3 amino acids: CASRRTSQETQYF. Written as DNA, the CDR3 is TGTGCCAGCAGAAGGACTAGCCAAGAGACCCAGTACTTC.

The chain couples TRBV30 to TRBJ2-7; 7 nucleotides match TRBD1. The CDR3 contains 13 residues. The J segment lost 4 bases and the V segment lost 2 bases, leaving 5 bases of the junction unmatched. Germline CDR1 GTSNPN, CDR2 SVGIG (reference sequence). The CDR3 here is CAWSTGVGYEQYF. The CDR3 bases are TGTGCCTGGAGTACAGGGGTTGGGTACGAGCAGTACTTC.

This clone was picked up a small number of times. V is TRBV18 and J is TRBJ2-7; D is perhaps TRBD1 (6 bases). This CDR3 comprises 14 residues. Germline values: CDR1 KGHSH, CDR2 LQKENI. The germline V and J ends were trimmed by 6 bases and 3 bases, with 15 bases remaining between them. CDR3 sequence reads: CASSVGGGRYEQYF. In DNA form, the CDR3 reads TGTGCCAGCTCGGTCGGTGGGGGCCGCTACGAGCAGTACTTC.

This clone was observed a handful of times. The chain couples TRBV2 to TRBJ2-2; unclear D gene. CDR3 length: 13 amino acids. Germline CDR1 SNHLY, CDR2 FYNNEI. The ends were cut back, 7 bases at V and 6 bases at J, with 12 bases in the middle. This chain's CDR3 is CASTRRSSGELFF. The CDR3 DNA sequence: TGTGCCAGCACCCGAAGAAGTTCCGGGGAGCTGTTTTTT.

V gene TRBV6-5 combines with J gene TRBJ1-3, with TRBD1 matching 7 bases. The CDR3 has 14 amino acids. Germline assignment: CDR1 MNHEY and CDR2 SVGAGI. The V and J ends lost 7 bases and 0 bases, in that order; junction bases with no gene match: 3. CDR3 nucleotide sequence: TGTGCCAGCAAGGGACAGACCTCTGGAAACACCATATATTTT. Residues: CASKGQTSGNTIYF.